Listed below are T cell receptor beta chains from one sample, sequenced in a study of graft-versus-host responses after intestinal transplantation. Only in-frame clones appear in the TCRdb table, and some are missing; sequencing was by immunoSEQ multiplex PCR. The data show 8,100 or so clones, about three quarters seen once. Material: ileum tissue, obtained approximately 240 days after intestinal transplantation. Receptors were obtained from a human patient who received an intestinal transplant, so some T cells may come from the graft donor. The CDR3 runs from the conserved cysteine through the conserved F or W. Fields, in order: clone size, D gene, J gene, V gene, CDR3 protein, CDR3 DNA. D genes are given only for firm matches. Clone size, where shown, is once, few, many, or a class for clones that have expanded.

>NA|TRBD1|TRBJ2-3|TRBV6-1
CASSETRTGAPTDTQYF
TGTGCCAGCAGTGAAACGCGGACAGGGGCTCCCACAGATACGCAGTATTTT
>NA|NA|TRBJ2-1|TRBV27
CASSLGTSYNEQFF
TGTGCCAGCAGCCTCGGGACTTCATACAATGAGCAGTTCTTC
>NA|NA|TRBJ2-6|TRBV7-2
CASSPGQRTSGANVLTF
TGTGCCAGCAGCCCTGGACAGAGGACTTCTGGGGCCAACGTCCTGACTTTC
>NA|NA|TRBJ1-5|TRBV27
CASSRGSGQPQHF
TGTGCCAGCAGTCGGGGGAGCGGCCAGCCCCAGCATTTT
>NA|NA|TRBJ2-3|TRBV28
CASSKSPAVVAPQEVGDTQYF
TGTGCCAGCAGTAAAAGTCCTGCGGTGGTAGCGCCTCAGGAGGTTGGAGATACGCAGTATTTT
>NA|NA|TRBJ1-2|TRBV2
CASSEAALDYGYTF
TGTGCCAGCAGTGAGGCAGCTCTTGACTATGGCTACACCTTC
>NA|TRBD2|TRBJ2-3|TRBV4-3
CASSQDPPGLAADTQYF
TGCGCCAGCAGCCAAGACCCGCCGGGACTAGCGGCAGATACGCAGTATTTT
>NA|NA|TRBJ1-1|TRBV5-1
CASRGFLNTEAFF
TGCGCCAGTAGGGGGTTTCTTAACACTGAAGCTTTCTTT
>NA|NA|TRBJ2-5|TRBV19
CASSPRWTETQYF
TGTGCCAGTAGTCCTCGCTGGACCGAGACCCAGTACTTC
>NA|NA|TRBJ2-1|TRBV11-3
CASNAKGGSYNEQFF
TGTGCCAGCAACGCTAAGGGTGGCTCCTACAATGAGCAGTTCTTC
>few|TRBD2|TRBJ2-5|TRBV11-1
CASSLGLRGGLGTQYF
TGTGCCAGCAGCTTAGGTCTCCGGGGGGGCCTTGGGACCCAGTACTTC
>few|TRBD1|TRBJ2-1|TRBV2
CASIQGARVRYNEQFF
TGTGCCAGCATCCAGGGGGCCAGGGTTAGGTACAATGAGCAGTTCTTC
>NA|TRBD1|TRBJ1-2|TRBV4-1
CASSQVGQGAHYGYTF
TGCGCCAGCAGCCAAGTAGGACAGGGGGCTCACTATGGCTACACCTTC
>NA|NA|TRBJ2-1|TRBV5-1
CASSLGRDNEQFF
TGCGCCAGCAGCTTGGGACGAGACAATGAGCAGTTCTTC
>NA|NA|TRBJ2-7|TRBV13
CASSLRLGVSYEQYF
TGTGCCAGCAGCTTACGTCTGGGGGTCTCCTACGAGCAGTACTTC
>NA|TRBD2|TRBJ2-1|TRBV5-8
CASSLVTSGLYNEQFF
TGTGCCAGCAGCTTGGTAACTAGCGGGCTATACAATGAGCAGTTCTTC
>few|TRBD1|TRBJ2-7|TRBV7-8
CASSTRQGSYEQYF
TGTGCCAGCAGCACGAGACAGGGGTCCTACGAGCAGTACTTC
>large|NA|TRBJ2-3|TRBV27
CASSFTGMVPSTDTQYF
TGTGCCAGCAGTTTTACAGGGATGGTTCCTAGCACAGATACGCAGTATTTT
>NA|NA|TRBJ2-5|TRBV5-1
CASSLSPANQETQYF
TGCGCCAGCAGCTTGTCCCCAGCTAACCAAGAGACCCAGTACTTC
>NA|TRBD2|TRBJ2-1|TRBV4-3
CASSQDPAGTYNEQFF
TGCGCCAGCAGCCAAGATCCAGCGGGGACCTACAATGAGCAGTTCTTC
>few|NA|TRBJ1-4|TRBV2
CASSADRQEKLFF
TGTGCCAGCAGTGCGGATCGGCAGGAAAAACTGTTTTTT
>NA|TRBD2|TRBJ2-3|TRBV12-5
CASGLGERGDTDTQYF
TGTGCTAGTGGTCTGGGCGAGCGGGGGGACACAGATACGCAGTATTTT
>NA|NA|TRBJ1-5|TRBV27
CASSLVEGWEDQPQHF
TGTGCCAGCAGTTTGGTGGAGGGATGGGAAGATCAGCCCCAGCATTTT
>NA|NA|TRBJ2-1|TRBV9
CASSGGFSYNEQFF
TGTGCCAGCAGCGGCGGCTTCTCCTACAATGAGCAGTTCTTC
>NA|TRBD2|TRBJ2-2|TRBV11-2
CASSPGLAGGRTGELFF
TGTGCCAGCAGCCCGGGACTAGCGGGGGGGCGAACCGGGGAGCTGTTTTTT
>few|NA|TRBJ1-2|TRBV7-3
CASSLLQGNYGYTF
TGTGCCAGCAGCTTATTACAGGGCAACTATGGCTACACCTTC
>NA|NA|TRBJ1-3|TRBV4-1
CASSQERSGSSGNTIYF
TGCGCCAGCAGCCAAGAAAGGTCGGGGAGCTCTGGAAACACCATATATTTT
>NA|NA|TRBJ2-3|TRBV30
CAFESGVGTDTQYF
TGTGCCTTCGAAAGTGGGGTGGGCACAGATACGCAGTATTTT
>NA|NA|TRBJ2-7|TRBV29-1
CSAVGSYEQYF
TGCAGCGCTGTAGGCTCCTACGAGCAGTACTTC
>NA|NA|TRBJ2-7|TRBV12-5
CASGLKRGGTDRAGQYF
TGTGCTAGTGGTTTGAAGAGGGGAGGAACTGACAGGGCCGGGCAGTACTTC
>NA|NA|TRBJ1-5|TRBV27
CASSLAGGHQPQHF
TGTGCCAGCAGCCTGGCGGGGGGGCATCAGCCCCAGCATTTT
>NA|TRBD1|TRBJ1-6|TRBV6-4
CASSSGTANSPLHF
TGTGCCAGCAGTTCCGGGACAGCCAATTCACCCCTCCACTTT
>NA|TRBD2|TRBJ2-3|TRBV29-1
CSVTGGPEDTQYF
TGCAGCGTAACGGGGGGGCCCGAAGATACGCAGTATTTT
>NA|NA|TRBJ2-2|TRBV6-5
CASSYRQNTGELFF
TGTGCCAGCAGTTACCGACAGAACACCGGGGAGCTGTTTTTT
>NA|NA|TRBJ2-3|TRBV7-2
CASSLFARAGDTQYF
TGTGCCAGCAGCTTATTCGCAAGAGCCGGGGATACGCAGTATTTT
>NA|TRBD2|TRBJ2-1|TRBV4-1
CASSQEQTSGAYNEQFF
TGCGCCAGCAGCCAAGAACAGACTAGCGGAGCCTACAATGAGCAGTTCTTC
>NA|NA|TRBJ2-1|TRBV6-1
CASSVEIHNEQFF
TGTGCCAGCAGTGTGGAGATTCACAATGAGCAGTTCTTC
>few|NA|TRBJ2-2|TRBV6-1
CASKGRGDTGELFF
TGTGCCAGCAAGGGCAGGGGGGACACCGGGGAGCTGTTTTTT
>NA|NA|TRBJ2-1|TRBV5-6
CASSLVRDYNEQFF
TGTGCCAGCAGCTTGGTAAGAGACTACAATGAGCAGTTCTTC
>NA|NA|TRBJ2-3|TRBV7-9
CASSLQQSTDTQYF
TGTGCCAGCAGCTTACAGCAGAGCACAGATACGCAGTATTTT